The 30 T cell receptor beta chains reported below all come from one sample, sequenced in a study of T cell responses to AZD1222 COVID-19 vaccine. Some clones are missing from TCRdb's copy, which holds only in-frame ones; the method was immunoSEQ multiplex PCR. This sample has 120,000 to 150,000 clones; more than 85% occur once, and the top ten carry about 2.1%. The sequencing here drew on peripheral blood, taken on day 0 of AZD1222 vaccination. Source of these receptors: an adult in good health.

The CDR3: CASSLGWGNTEAFF. The CDR3, as DNA: TGTGCCAGCAGCTTAGGGTGGGGGAACACTGAAGCTTTCTTT. This chain links TRBV7-9 with TRBJ1-1; D remains ambiguous. CDR3 size: 14 residues. V was trimmed by 1 base and J by 1 base, leaving 7 bases between them. Germline V CDR1 and CDR2: SEHNR, FQNEAQ (reference sequence).

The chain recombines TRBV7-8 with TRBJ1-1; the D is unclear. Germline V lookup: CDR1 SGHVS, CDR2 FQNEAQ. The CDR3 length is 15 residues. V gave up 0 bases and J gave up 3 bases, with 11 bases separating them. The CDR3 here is CASSLARGGHTEAFF. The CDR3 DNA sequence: TGTGCCAGCAGCTTAGCGCGGGGAGGGCACACTGAAGCTTTCTTT.

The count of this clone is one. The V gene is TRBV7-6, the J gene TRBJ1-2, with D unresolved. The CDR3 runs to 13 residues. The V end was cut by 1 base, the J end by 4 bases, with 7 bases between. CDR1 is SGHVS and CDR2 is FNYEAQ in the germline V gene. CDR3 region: CASSLDGAYGYTF. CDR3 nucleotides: TGTGCCAGCAGCTTAGACGGAGCCTATGGCTACACCTTC.

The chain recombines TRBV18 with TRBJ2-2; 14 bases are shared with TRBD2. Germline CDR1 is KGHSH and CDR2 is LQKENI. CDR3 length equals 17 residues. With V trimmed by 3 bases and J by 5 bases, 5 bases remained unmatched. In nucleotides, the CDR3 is TGTGCCAGCTCACCTCTAGGGACTAGCGGGAGTACCGGGGAGCTGTTTTTT. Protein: CASSPLGTSGSTGELFF.

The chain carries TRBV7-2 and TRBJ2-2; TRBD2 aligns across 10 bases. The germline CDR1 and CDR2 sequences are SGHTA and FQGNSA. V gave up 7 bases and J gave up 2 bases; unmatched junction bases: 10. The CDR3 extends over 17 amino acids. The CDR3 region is CASNLLASGSNTGELFF. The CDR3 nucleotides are TGTGCCAGCAACCTGTTGGCTAGCGGGAGTAACACCGGGGAGCTGTTTTTT.

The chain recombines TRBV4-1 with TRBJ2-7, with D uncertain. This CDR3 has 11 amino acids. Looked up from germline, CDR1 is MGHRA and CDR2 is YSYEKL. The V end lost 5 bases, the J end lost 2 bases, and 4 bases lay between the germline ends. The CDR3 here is CASSSAYEQYF. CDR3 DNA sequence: TGCGCCAGCAGCAGTGCCTACGAGCAGTACTTC.

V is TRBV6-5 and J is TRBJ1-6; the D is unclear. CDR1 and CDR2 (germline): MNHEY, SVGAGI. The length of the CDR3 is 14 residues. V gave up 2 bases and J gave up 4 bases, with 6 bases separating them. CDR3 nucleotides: TGTGCCAGCAGTTACAAGGAGTATAATTCACCCCTCCACTTT. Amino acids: CASSYKEYNSPLHF.

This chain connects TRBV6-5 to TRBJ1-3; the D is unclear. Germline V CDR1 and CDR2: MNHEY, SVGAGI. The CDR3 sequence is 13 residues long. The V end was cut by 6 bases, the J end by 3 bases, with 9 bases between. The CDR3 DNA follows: TGTGCCAGCAGGGAGTTTAGTGGAAACACCATATATTTT. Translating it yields CASREFSGNTIYF.

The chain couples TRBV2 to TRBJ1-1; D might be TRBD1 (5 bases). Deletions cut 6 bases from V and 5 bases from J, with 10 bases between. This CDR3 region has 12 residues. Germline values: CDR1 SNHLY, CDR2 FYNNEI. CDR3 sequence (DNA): TGTGCCAGCAGGCTGGGGGGAACTGAAGCTTTCTTT. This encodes CASRLGGTEAFF.

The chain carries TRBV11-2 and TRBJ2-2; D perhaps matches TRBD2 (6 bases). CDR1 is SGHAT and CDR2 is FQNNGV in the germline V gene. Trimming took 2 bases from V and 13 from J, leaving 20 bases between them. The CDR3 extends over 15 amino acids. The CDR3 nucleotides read TGTGCCAGCAGCTTAAAGGGAAGGGCTGCGGGGACGCTGTTTTTT. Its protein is CASSLKGRAAGTLFF.

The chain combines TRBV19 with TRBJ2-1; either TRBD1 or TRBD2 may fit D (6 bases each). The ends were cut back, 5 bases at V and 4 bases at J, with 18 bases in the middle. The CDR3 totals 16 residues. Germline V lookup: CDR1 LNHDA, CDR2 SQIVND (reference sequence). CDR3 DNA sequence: TGTGCCAGTAGTGATAGGGGGGCAGGGACTTACAATGAGCAGTTCTTC. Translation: CASSDRGAGTYNEQFF.

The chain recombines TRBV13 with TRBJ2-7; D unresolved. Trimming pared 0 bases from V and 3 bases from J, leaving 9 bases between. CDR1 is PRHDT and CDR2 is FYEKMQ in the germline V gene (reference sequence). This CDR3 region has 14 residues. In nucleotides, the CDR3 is TGTGCCAGCAGCTTAGGACCACAAAGCTACGAGCAGTACTTC. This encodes CASSLGPQSYEQYF.

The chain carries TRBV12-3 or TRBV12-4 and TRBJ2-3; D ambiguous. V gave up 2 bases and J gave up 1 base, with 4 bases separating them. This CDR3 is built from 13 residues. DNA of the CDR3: TGTGCCAGCAGTTTAAGCGGCACAGATACGCAGTATTTT. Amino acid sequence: CASSLSGTDTQYF.

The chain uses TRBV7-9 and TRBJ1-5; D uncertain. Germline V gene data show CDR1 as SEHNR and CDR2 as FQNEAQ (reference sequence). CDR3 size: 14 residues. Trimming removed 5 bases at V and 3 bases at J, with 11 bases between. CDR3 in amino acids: CASSRGQFNQPQHF. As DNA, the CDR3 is TGTGCCAGCAGCCGCGGGCAGTTCAATCAGCCCCAGCATTTT.

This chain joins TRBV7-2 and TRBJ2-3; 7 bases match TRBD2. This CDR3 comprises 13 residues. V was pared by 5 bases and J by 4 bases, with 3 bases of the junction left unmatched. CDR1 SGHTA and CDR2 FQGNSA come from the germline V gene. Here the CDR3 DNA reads TGTGCCAGCAGCGGCACTAGCGCAGATACGCAGTATTTT. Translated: CASSGTSADTQYF.

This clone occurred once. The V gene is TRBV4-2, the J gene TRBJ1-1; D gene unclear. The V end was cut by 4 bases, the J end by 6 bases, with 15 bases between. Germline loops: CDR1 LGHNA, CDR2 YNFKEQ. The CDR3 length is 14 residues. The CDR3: CASSPSFRPAEAFF. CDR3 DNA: TGTGCCAGCAGCCCCTCTTTCAGGCCAGCTGAAGCTTTCTTT.

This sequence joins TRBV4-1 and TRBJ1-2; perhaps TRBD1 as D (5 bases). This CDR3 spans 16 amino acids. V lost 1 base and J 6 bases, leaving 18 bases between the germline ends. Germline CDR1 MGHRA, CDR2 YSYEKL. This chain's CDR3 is CASSQVGQPEVDGYTF. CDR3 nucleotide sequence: TGCGCCAGCAGCCAAGTTGGACAACCAGAGGTAGATGGCTACACCTTC.

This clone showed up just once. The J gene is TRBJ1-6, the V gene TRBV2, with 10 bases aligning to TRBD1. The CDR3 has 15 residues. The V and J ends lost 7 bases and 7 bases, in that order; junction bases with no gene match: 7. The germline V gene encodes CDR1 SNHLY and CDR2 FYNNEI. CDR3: CASTRTGGGNSPLHF. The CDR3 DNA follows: TGTGCCAGCACCCGGACAGGGGGTGGGAATTCACCCCTCCACTTT.

CDR3 DNA sequence: TGTGCCAGCAGTCCCCGTCTCAGGACAGGCAGCACCGGGGAGCTGTTTTTT. It specifies CASSPRLRTGSTGELFF. The chain couples TRBV6-2 or TRBV6-3 to TRBJ2-2, with 7 bases matching TRBD1. V trimming: 5 bases; J trimming: 4 bases; junction bases outside the gene matches: 13. The germline V gene has CDR1 MNHEY and CDR2 SVGEGT. The CDR3 extends over 17 amino acids.

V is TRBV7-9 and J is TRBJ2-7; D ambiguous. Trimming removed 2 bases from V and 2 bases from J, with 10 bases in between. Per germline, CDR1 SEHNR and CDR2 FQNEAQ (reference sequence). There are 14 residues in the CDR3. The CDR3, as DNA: TGTGCCAGCAGCTTATCGGCAGCCACCTACGAGCAGTACTTC. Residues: CASSLSAATYEQYF.

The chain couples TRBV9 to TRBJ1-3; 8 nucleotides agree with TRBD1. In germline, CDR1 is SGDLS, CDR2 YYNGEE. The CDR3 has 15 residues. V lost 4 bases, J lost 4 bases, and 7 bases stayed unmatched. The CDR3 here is CASSPRGQGGNTIYF. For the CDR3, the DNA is TGTGCCAGCAGCCCCAGAGGACAGGGCGGAAACACCATATATTTT. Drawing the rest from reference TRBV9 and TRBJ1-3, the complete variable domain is DSGVTQTPKHLITATGQRVTLRCSPRSGDLSVYWYQQSLDQGLQFLIQYYNGEERAKGNILERFSAQQFPDLHSELNLSSLELGDSALYFCASSPRGQGGNTIYFGEGSWLTVV.

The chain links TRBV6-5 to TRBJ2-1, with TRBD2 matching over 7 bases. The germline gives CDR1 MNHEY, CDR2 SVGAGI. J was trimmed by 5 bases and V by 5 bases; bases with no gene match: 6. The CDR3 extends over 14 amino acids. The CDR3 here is CASSPREVNNEQFF. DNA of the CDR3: TGTGCCAGCAGTCCCCGGGAGGTTAACAATGAGCAGTTCTTC.

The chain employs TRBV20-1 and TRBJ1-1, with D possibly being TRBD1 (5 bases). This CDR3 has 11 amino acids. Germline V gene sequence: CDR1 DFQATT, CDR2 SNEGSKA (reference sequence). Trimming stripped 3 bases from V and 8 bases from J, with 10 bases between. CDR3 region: CSASRDVEAFF. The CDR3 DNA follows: TGCAGTGCTAGCAGGGACGTCGAAGCTTTCTTT.

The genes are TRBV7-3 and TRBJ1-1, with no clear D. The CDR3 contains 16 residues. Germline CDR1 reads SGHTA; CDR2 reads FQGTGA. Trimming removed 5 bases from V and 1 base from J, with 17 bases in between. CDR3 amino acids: CASSPEAGLRNTEAFF. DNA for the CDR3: TGTGCCAGCAGCCCGGAGGCGGGGTTGCGGAACACTGAAGCTTTCTTT.

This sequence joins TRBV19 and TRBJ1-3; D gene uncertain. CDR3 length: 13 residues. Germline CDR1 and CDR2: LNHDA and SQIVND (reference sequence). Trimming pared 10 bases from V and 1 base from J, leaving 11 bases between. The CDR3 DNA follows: TGTGCCATTTCGACCCTTTCTGGAAACACCATATATTTT. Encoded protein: CAISTLSGNTIYF.

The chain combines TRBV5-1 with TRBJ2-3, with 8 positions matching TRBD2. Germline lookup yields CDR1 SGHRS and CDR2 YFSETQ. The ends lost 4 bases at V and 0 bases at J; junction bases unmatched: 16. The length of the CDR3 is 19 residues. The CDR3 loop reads CASSLPGGGPTASTDTQYF. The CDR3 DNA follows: TGCGCCAGCAGCCTACCTGGCGGGGGGCCGACTGCTAGCACAGATACGCAGTATTTT.

The CDR3 spells CASGSGLTYGYTF. The CDR3, as DNA: TGTGCTAGTGGTTCGGGCTTAACCTATGGCTACACCTTC. The chain recombines TRBV12-5 with TRBJ1-2; D unresolved. The CDR3 contains 13 residues. The ends were cut back, 4 bases at V and 4 bases at J, with 10 bases in the middle. CDR1 is LGHNT, CDR2 FRNRAP, per germline.

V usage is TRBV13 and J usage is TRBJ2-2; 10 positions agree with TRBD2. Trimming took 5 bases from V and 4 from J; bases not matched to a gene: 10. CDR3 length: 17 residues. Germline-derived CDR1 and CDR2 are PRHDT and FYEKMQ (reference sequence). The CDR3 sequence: CASSRLSGGAGTGELFF. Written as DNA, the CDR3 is TGTGCCAGCAGCCGACTCAGCGGGGGGGCCGGCACCGGGGAGCTGTTTTTT.

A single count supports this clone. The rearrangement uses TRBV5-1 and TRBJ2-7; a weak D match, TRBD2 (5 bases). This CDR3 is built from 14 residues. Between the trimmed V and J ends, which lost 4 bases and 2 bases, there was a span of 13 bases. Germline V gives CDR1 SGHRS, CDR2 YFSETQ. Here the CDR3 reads CASSRTGITYEQYF. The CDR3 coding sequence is TGCGCCAGCAGCAGGACGGGAATCACCTACGAGCAGTACTTC.

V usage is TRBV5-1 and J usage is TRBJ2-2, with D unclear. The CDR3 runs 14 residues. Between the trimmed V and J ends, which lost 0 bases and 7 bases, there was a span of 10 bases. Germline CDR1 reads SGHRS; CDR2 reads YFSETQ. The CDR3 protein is CASSLVGKGGELFF. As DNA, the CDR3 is TGCGCCAGCAGCTTGGTGGGGAAAGGCGGGGAGCTGTTTTTT. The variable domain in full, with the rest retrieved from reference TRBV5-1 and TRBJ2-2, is KAGVTQTPRYLIKTRGQQVTLSCSPISGHRSVSWYQQTPGQGLQFLFEYFSETQRNKGNFPGRFSGRQFSNSRSEMNVSTLELGDSALYLCASSLVGKGGELFFGEGSRLTVL.